This TCR beta chain appears in the sequencing data of a study of CD8 T cells in ankylosing spondylitis. MiXCR was run by TCRdb on the 5' RACE reads, yielding one entry per CDR3 protein. Of around 210,000 distinct CDR3 sequences listed, roughly 8% were seen once; the top ten hold around 4.4%. This clonotype was detected ten times or more. The CDR3 spans 21 residues. V dropped 4 bases and J dropped 1 base, with 30 bases sitting between them. From germline, CDR1 is SGHAT and CDR2 FQNNGV. The V call is TRBV11-2, the J call TRBJ2-3; D possibly uses TRBD1 or TRBD2 (5 bases each). The TCR sequence derives from a female donor with ankylosing spondylitis or in good health (not recorded which). Sequenced input: blood, either unsorted or a sorted T cell fraction (not recorded which). The CDR3 sequence: CASSSQKRVGRDRYGTDTQYF. The CDR3 coding sequence is TGTGCCAGCAGCTCACAAAAAAGGGTCGGCCGGGACCGCTATGGCACAGATACGCAGTATTTT.